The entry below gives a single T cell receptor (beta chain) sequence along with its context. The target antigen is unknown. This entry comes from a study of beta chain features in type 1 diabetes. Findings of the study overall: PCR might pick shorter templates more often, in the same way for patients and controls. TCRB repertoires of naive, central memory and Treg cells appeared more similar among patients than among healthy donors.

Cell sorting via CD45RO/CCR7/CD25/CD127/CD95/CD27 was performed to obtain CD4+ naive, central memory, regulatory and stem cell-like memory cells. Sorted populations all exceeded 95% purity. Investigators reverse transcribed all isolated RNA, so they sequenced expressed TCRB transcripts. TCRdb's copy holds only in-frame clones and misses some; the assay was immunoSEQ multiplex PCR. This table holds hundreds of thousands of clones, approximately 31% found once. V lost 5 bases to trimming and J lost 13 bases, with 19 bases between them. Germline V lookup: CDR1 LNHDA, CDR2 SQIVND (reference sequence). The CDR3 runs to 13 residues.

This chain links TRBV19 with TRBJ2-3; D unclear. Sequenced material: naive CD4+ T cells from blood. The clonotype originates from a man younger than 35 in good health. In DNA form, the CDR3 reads TGTGCCAGTAGTGGTTCGAGTGGGGTGTCTGAGTATTTT. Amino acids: CASSGSSGVSEYF.